These 27 T cell receptor beta chains originate from one sample sequenced in a study of cytomegalovirus exposure and HLA in healthy donors. Some clones are missing from TCRdb's copy, which holds only in-frame ones; the method was immunoSEQ multiplex PCR. In the table there are roughly 150,000 clones, about 88% of which are singletons. Source material: PBMCs. The receptors derive from a woman between 18 and 29 years old in good health and CMV-seronegative.

The J gene is TRBJ1-5, the V gene TRBV7-2; tentative D call: TRBD1 (6 bases). CDR3 size: 19 residues. Germline CDR1 SGHTA, CDR2 FQGNSA. V lost 4 bases to trimming and J lost 1 base, with 23 bases between them. CDR3 loop: CASSSSRGDTGKSNQPQHF. CDR3 in DNA: TGTGCCAGCAGCTCCTCTCGGGGAGATACAGGGAAGAGCAATCAGCCCCAGCATTTT.

This chain connects TRBV18 to TRBJ1-1, with D uncertain. Germline V gene lookup returns CDR1 KGHSH and CDR2 LQKENI. The CDR3 runs 15 residues. V lost 3 bases to trimming and J lost 7 bases, with 18 bases between them. The CDR3 DNA reads TGTGCCAGCTCACCCGCAGGAGGGATGAACGGTGAAGCTTTCTTT. Its protein is CASSPAGGMNGEAFF.

V and J are TRBV10-3 and TRBJ1-1, with 7 bases identical to TRBD1. There are 13 residues in the CDR3. CDR1 and CDR2 from the germline V gene are ENHRY and SYGVKD. V shed 11 bases and J 7 bases; nucleotides not matched to a gene: 13. The CDR3 loop reads CASSDRAGGEAFF. Written as DNA, the CDR3 is TGTGCCTCTTCTGACAGGGCCGGAGGTGAAGCTTTCTTT.

This clone came up a few times. V gene TRBV7-6 combines with J gene TRBJ2-2; unclear D gene. Germline V lookup: CDR1 SGHVS, CDR2 FNYEAQ. The CDR3 loop spans 12 amino acids. Trimming pared 3 bases from V and 7 bases from J, leaving 6 bases between. CDR3 DNA sequence: TGTGCCAGCAGCTTCTTAATCGGGGAGCTGTTTTTT. Amino acid sequence: CASSFLIGELFF.

The V gene is TRBV6-1, the J gene TRBJ1-1, with TRBD1 matching over 11 bases. Losses at the gene ends were 4 bases for V and 1 base for J; bases not matched to a gene: 11. This CDR3 contains 18 residues. Germline CDR1 is MNHNS and CDR2 is SASEGT. The CDR3 DNA reads TGTGCCAGCAGTGCACACGGGACAGGGGGAGGGAGGAACACTGAAGCTTTCTTT. This sequence encodes CASSAHGTGGGRNTEAFF.

This chain joins TRBV5-1 and TRBJ2-5, with D possibly matching TRBD1 (5 bases). V lost 4 bases to trimming and J lost 2 bases, with 15 bases between them. The CDR3 loop spans 15 amino acids. CDR1 and CDR2 from the germline V gene are SGHRS and YFSETQ. The CDR3 sequence: CASSAAGPLQETQYF. The DNA for the CDR3 is TGCGCCAGCAGCGCAGCAGGGCCGCTGCAAGAGACCCAGTACTTC.

The V call is TRBV27, the J call TRBJ1-3; D remains unclear. The CDR3 runs to 15 residues. Germline V gene data show CDR1 as MNHEY and CDR2 as SMNVEV (reference sequence). Trimming stripped 2 bases from V and 0 bases from J, with 8 bases between. The CDR3 spells CASSLTAASGNTIYF. The CDR3 DNA reads TGTGCCAGCAGTTTAACAGCTGCCTCTGGAAACACCATATATTTT.

The chain links TRBV7-9 to TRBJ2-7; 11 nucleotides line up with TRBD2. Trimming took 6 bases from V and 1 from J; bases not matched to a gene: 5. Germline CDR1 reads SEHNR; CDR2 reads FQNEAQ (reference sequence). The CDR3 is 15 amino acids. For the CDR3, the DNA is TGTGCCAGCAGTCTCACTAGCGGGAGTTCCTACGAGCAGTACTTC. This gives the protein CASSLTSGSSYEQYF.

This clone was recorded only once. The rearrangement uses TRBV27 and TRBJ2-5; 8 nucleotides align to TRBD1. This CDR3 region has 17 residues. Losses at the gene ends were 5 bases for V and 3 bases for J; bases not matched to a gene: 14. Germline assignment: CDR1 MNHEY and CDR2 SMNVEV (reference sequence). In DNA form, the CDR3 reads TGTGCCAGCAGTCCACCGTTTGGGACAGGCATCGAAGAGACCCAGTACTTC. Translating gives CASSPPFGTGIEETQYF.

The chain is built from TRBV5-1 and TRBJ2-7; D is possibly TRBD1 (6 bases). CDR3 length: 15 residues. With 0 bases removed from V and 1 base from J, the gap between germline ends came to 11 bases. CDR1 SGHRS and CDR2 YFSETQ come from the germline V gene. Written as DNA, the CDR3 is TGCGCCAGCAGCTTGGAGTCAGGGGTATCCTACGAGCAGTACTTC. It encodes CASSLESGVSYEQYF.

This rearrangement joins TRBV9 to TRBJ2-2; D possibly corresponds to TRBD2 (5 bases). The CDR3 spans 14 residues. The germline V and J ends were trimmed by 2 bases and 4 bases, with 9 bases remaining between them. CDR1 is SGDLS and CDR2 is YYNGEE in the germline V gene. CDR3 nucleotides: TGTGCCAGCAGCGTCACTAGGGTCACCGGGGAGCTGTTTTTT. It codes for CASSVTRVTGELFF.

This sequence joins TRBV18 and TRBJ2-7, with TRBD1 matching over 12 bases. Trimming took 3 bases from V and 10 from J; bases not matched to a gene: 13. There are 16 residues in the CDR3. Germline V CDR1 and CDR2: KGHSH, LQKENI. The CDR3 nucleotides read TGTGCCAGCTCACCGCCCGGGACAGGGGGCTTTGCGAGTCAGTACTTC. Translating gives CASSPPGTGGFASQYF.

This chain uses TRBV6-5 with TRBJ2-7, with D possibly matching TRBD2 (6 bases). The CDR3 consists of 16 residues. Germline V gene lookup returns CDR1 MNHEY and CDR2 SVGAGI. V shed 3 bases and J shed 0 bases, with 15 bases lying between them. In nucleotides, the CDR3 is TGTGCCAGCAGTTATAGCGGAGGAACTCACTCCTACGAGCAGTACTTC. This sequence encodes CASSYSGGTHSYEQYF.

This clone appeared a few times. This rearrangement joins TRBV7-2 to TRBJ1-2, with 7 bases fitting TRBD1. The junction had 10 bases not matched to a gene; V was cut back by 5 bases and J by 7 bases. Germline CDR1 is SGHTA and CDR2 is FQGNSA. CDR3 length: 14 residues. The CDR3 region has the DNA TGTGCCAGCAGCCTAAACAGGGGTTGGGGTGGCTACACCTTC. Its protein product is CASSLNRGWGGYTF.

The chain is built from TRBV28 and TRBJ2-6, with no clear D. The V end lost 2 bases, the J end lost 4 bases, and 12 bases lay between the germline ends. CDR1 and CDR2 from the germline V gene are MDHEN and SYDVKM. The CDR3 is made up of 16 amino acids. The CDR3 region is CASSLSRVAGANVLTF. The CDR3 DNA reads as TGTGCCAGCAGTTTAAGTAGAGTTGCGGGGGCCAACGTCCTGACTTTC. Combining the CDR3 with reference TRBV28 and TRBJ2-6 gives the whole variable domain DVKVTQSSRYLVKRTGEKVFLECVQDMDHENMFWYRQDPGLGLRLIYFSYDVKMKEKGDIPEGYSVSREKKERFSLILESASTNQTSMYLCASSLSRVAGANVLTFGAGSRLTVL.

The V gene is TRBV5-5, the J gene TRBJ1-2; 8 positions match TRBD1. CDR3 length: 15 residues. V gave up 1 base and J gave up 8 bases; unmatched junction bases: 10. Looked up from germline, CDR1 is SGHKS and CDR2 is YYEKEE (reference sequence). The CDR3 region is CASSLLATGARGYTF. CDR3 in DNA: TGTGCCAGCAGCTTGTTGGCGACAGGGGCGCGGGGCTACACCTTC.

The chain recombines TRBV19 with TRBJ2-2; D is unclear. The CDR3 covers 14 residues. Trimming removed 6 bases at V and 1 base at J, with 9 bases between. The germline gives CDR1 LNHDA, CDR2 SQIVND (reference sequence). In DNA form, the CDR3 reads TGTGCCAGTAGAGTACAGCTGAACACCGGGGAGCTGTTTTTT. This encodes CASRVQLNTGELFF. The full variable domain, completed using reference TRBV19 and TRBJ2-2, is DGGITQSPKYLFRKEGQNVTLSCEQNLNHDAMYWYRQDPGQGLRLIYYSQIVNDFQKGDIAEGYSVSREKKESFPLTVTSAQKNPTAFYLCASRVQLNTGELFFGEGSRLTVL.

The chain is built from TRBV19 and TRBJ1-1; D remains ambiguous. The CDR3 spans 12 residues. Per the germline V gene, CDR1 is LNHDA and CDR2 is SQIVND (reference sequence). The germline V and J ends were trimmed by 7 bases and 5 bases, with 11 bases remaining between them. CDR3 sequence reads: CASTNGRTEAFF. The DNA of the CDR3 is TGTGCCAGTACGAATGGGAGAACTGAAGCTTTCTTT.

This chain connects TRBV2 to TRBJ2-3, with a tentative D call TRBD2 (6 bases). This CDR3 contains 13 residues. V was trimmed by 4 bases and J by 4 bases, leaving 9 bases between them. CDR1 and CDR2 (germline): SNHLY, FYNNEI. The CDR3 DNA follows: TGTGCCAGCAGTGGGGACTGGGCAGATACGCAGTATTTT. It encodes CASSGDWADTQYF.

The chain employs TRBV29-1 and TRBJ2-3; 7 bases are shared with TRBD2. The CDR3 loop spans 17 amino acids. V lost 4 bases, J lost 8 bases, and 21 bases stayed unmatched. CDR1 SQVTM and CDR2 ANQGSEA come from the germline V gene. The CDR3 DNA is TGCAGCGTTGTTCTTGTGCAAGCGGGGAGCGGTAGCAGTACGCAGTATTTT. It encodes CSVVLVQAGSGSSTQYF.

This sequence joins TRBV27 and TRBJ2-1; 7 positions match TRBD1. Per germline, CDR1 MNHEY and CDR2 SMNVEV (reference sequence). This CDR3 is 11 amino acids long. Trimming at V came to 9 bases and at J to 12 bases, leaving 8 bases not matched to a gene. The CDR3 nucleotides are TGTGCCAGTTCCTCCCGGGACAGGCAGTTCTTC. It codes for CASSSRDRQFF.

V is TRBV4-1 and J is TRBJ2-7; D perhaps matches TRBD1 (6 bases). This CDR3 comprises 15 residues. Germline V lookup: CDR1 MGHRA, CDR2 YSYEKL. Trimming cost V 4 bases and J 5 bases, with 18 bases left between them. The CDR3 spells CASSLRRDAGDEQYF. CDR3 coding DNA: TGCGCCAGCAGCCTCCGAAGAGACGCAGGGGACGAGCAGTACTTC.

The V gene is TRBV29-1, the J gene TRBJ2-1, with 8 bases that match TRBD2. CDR3 length equals 12 residues. V lost 2 bases to trimming and J lost 12 bases; unmatched junction nucleotides: 6. In germline, CDR1 is SQVTM, CDR2 ANQGSEA. CDR3 in DNA: TGCAGCGTTGAACGAGCGGGAGAAGGGCAGTTCTTC. This sequence encodes CSVERAGEGQFF.

The table lists this clone with a count of one. V is TRBV27 and J is TRBJ2-2; 8 bases line up with TRBD2. V shed 6 bases, J shed 5 bases, and the junction held 5 bases outside the gene matches. The CDR3 has 14 residues. CDR1 is MNHEY, CDR2 SMNVEV, per germline (reference sequence). DNA of the CDR3: TGTGCCAGCAGCGGGACTAGAGTGACCGGGGAGCTGTTTTTT. It codes for CASSGTRVTGELFF.

The CDR3 DNA follows: TGTGCCAGCAGCCCTACCTCGGGACTAGCTGTTACAGATACGCAGTATTTT. Its protein is CASSPTSGLAVTDTQYF. V gene TRBV27 combines with J gene TRBJ2-3; 9 nucleotides line up with TRBD2. The CDR3 is 17 amino acids. Germline CDR1 and CDR2: MNHEY and SMNVEV (reference sequence). The V gene end was trimmed by 6 bases and the J gene end by 3 bases; junction bases not matched to a gene: 13.

This rearrangement joins TRBV4-2 to TRBJ1-3; D gene ambiguous. Germline assignment: CDR1 LGHNA and CDR2 YNFKEQ. V was pared by 8 bases and J by 0 bases, with 14 bases between. The CDR3 consists of 15 residues. In DNA, the CDR3 is TGTGCCAGCGGCACCGACCCAGGCTCTGGAAACACCATATATTTT. This encodes CASGTDPGSGNTIYF.

The V and J genes are TRBV6-6 and TRBJ2-1, with D possibly being TRBD1 (5 bases). CDR1 is MNHNY and CDR2 is SVGAGI in the germline V gene (reference sequence). CDR3 length: 12 residues. The V end was cut by 8 bases, the J end by 5 bases, with 10 bases between. Here the CDR3 reads CASGRADNEQFF. In DNA form, the CDR3 reads TGTGCCAGCGGCAGGGCCGACAATGAGCAGTTCTTC.